This T cell receptor (beta chain) was found in a study of cytomegalovirus exposure and HLA in healthy donors. Across the study: Drawn from HLA-typed donors, 80 million to 95 million unique TCRs were held in an early data release. Study observations and caveats: Productive rates of about 90% or about 30% were seen for most TCR beta V segments in an earlier analysis. Roughly uniform sequencing depth across donors was assumed, possibly incorrectly.

V was clipped by 2 bases and J by 4 bases, with 8 bases between them. This CDR3 region has 13 residues. Looked up from germline, CDR1 is SNHLY and CDR2 is FYNNEI. About this clone itself: The antigen remains unidentified.

Both 60 Vbeta primers and 13 Jbeta primers went into the PCR. Assay: immunoSEQ multiplex PCR; the TCRdb copy retains only in-frame clones and omits some. Of under 200,000 clones in the sample, about 63% were seen once. The receptor was derived from a woman in her 40s in good health and CMV-seropositive. V gene TRBV2 combines with J gene TRBJ1-2; D call uncertain. Source material: PBMCs. Written as DNA, the CDR3 is TGTGCCAGCAGTGAATTGGGGAGCTATGGCTACACCTTC. Residues: CASSELGSYGYTF.